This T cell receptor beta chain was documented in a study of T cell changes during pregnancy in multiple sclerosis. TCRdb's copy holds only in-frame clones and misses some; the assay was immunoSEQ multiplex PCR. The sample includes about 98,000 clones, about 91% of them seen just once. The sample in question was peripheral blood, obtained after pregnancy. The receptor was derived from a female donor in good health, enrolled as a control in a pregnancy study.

This CDR3 is CASSVVPGGNTGELFF. Here the CDR3 DNA reads TGTGCCAGCAGCGTAGTACCGGGGGGGAACACCGGGGAGCTGTTTTTT. V and J are TRBV2 and TRBJ2-2; 7 nucleotides align to TRBD2. Germline CDR1 is SNHLY and CDR2 is FYNNEI. Unmatched junction bases numbered 8, after V lost 6 bases and J lost 1 base. The CDR3 sequence is 16 residues long.